This entry lists 10 T cell receptor beta chains sequenced from one sample in a study of shared clonotypes between healthy human individuals. Method: immunoSEQ multiplex PCR; TCRdb's copy keeps in-frame clones and lacks some. The sample holds about 110,000 clones, over 65% seen once. Sequenced material: memory CD8+ T cells sorted from blood. Regarding subset: CD45RO+ cells pooled with CCR7-negative TemRA cells. The receptors stem from a young woman in good health.

This rearrangement joins TRBV11-2 to TRBJ2-2; 12 positions match TRBD2. Trimming at V came to 0 bases and at J to 6 bases, leaving 5 bases not matched to a gene. Germline CDR1 reads SGHAT; CDR2 reads FQNNGV. This CDR3 has 17 amino acids. CDR3 coding DNA: TGTGCCAGCAGCTTAGAACGACTAGCGGGAGTAGCCGGGGAGCTGTTTTTT. Protein product: CASSLERLAGVAGELFF.

The J gene is TRBJ2-3, the V gene TRBV6-4; D is uncertain. Germline values: CDR1 MRHNA, CDR2 SNTAGT. Trimming shortened V by 0 bases and J by 4 bases, and 8 bases separated the two germline ends. The CDR3 has 14 amino acids. CDR3: CASSDSIESDTQYF. CDR3 in DNA: TGTGCCAGCAGTGACTCGATAGAATCAGATACGCAGTATTTT.

V usage is TRBV29-1 and J usage is TRBJ1-4; D perhaps matches TRBD1 (5 bases). Per the germline V gene, CDR1 is SQVTM and CDR2 is ANQGSEA. The CDR3 is made up of 13 amino acids. V lost 5 bases and J lost 2, with 9 bases in between. The CDR3 DNA follows: TGCAGCGTTACCTGGGGGACTAATGAAAAACTGTTTTTT. Amino acids: CSVTWGTNEKLFF.

The chain joins TRBV28 to TRBJ2-7; unclear D gene. The length of the CDR3 is 14 residues. Germline CDR1 reads MDHEN; CDR2 reads SYDVKM. V shed 2 bases and J shed 3 bases, with 11 bases lying between them. Here the CDR3 reads CASSLPGVSYEQYF. The CDR3 coding sequence is TGTGCCAGCAGTTTACCCGGAGTAAGCTACGAGCAGTACTTC.

The rearrangement links TRBV19 to TRBJ2-7; 8 bases align to TRBD2. After removal of 5 bases from V and 3 bases from J, the junction contained 6 bases not matched to a gene. CDR1 and CDR2 from the germline V gene are LNHDA and SQIVND (reference sequence). The CDR3 length is 14 residues. The CDR3, as DNA: TGTGCCAGTAGTGGGGCTAGCGGGTACTACGAGCAGTACTTC. It codes for CASSGASGYYEQYF.

CDR3 in DNA: TGTGCCAGCAGTCCTCAGTTCGACAGTTACGAGCAGTACTTC. Translating it yields CASSPQFDSYEQYF. This rearrangement joins TRBV6-1 to TRBJ2-7, with a weak D call TRBD1 (5 bases). Germline CDR1 is MNHNS and CDR2 is SASEGT. The CDR3 covers 14 residues. Deletions cut 5 bases from V and 4 bases from J, with 15 bases between.

Many counts were recorded for this clone. The J gene is TRBJ2-7, the V gene TRBV5-4, with TRBD2 identical over 11 bases. V lost 4 bases to trimming and J lost 0 bases; unmatched junction nucleotides: 6. This CDR3 region has 16 residues. Germline assignment: CDR1 SGHNT and CDR2 YYREEE (reference sequence). The CDR3 here is CASSQDGTSGSYEQYF. The CDR3 DNA is TGTGCCAGCAGCCAAGATGGGACTAGCGGCTCCTACGAGCAGTACTTC. The entire variable domain, with the rest obtained from reference TRBV5-4 and TRBJ2-7, is as follows: ETGVTQSPTHLIKTRGQQVTLRCSSQSGHNTVSWYQQALGQGPQFIFQYYREEENGRGNFPPRFSGLQFPNYSSELNVNALELDDSALYLCASSQDGTSGSYEQYFGPGTRLTVT.

This clone was observed many times. This chain links TRBV2 with TRBJ2-5; 7 bases match TRBD1. Near its end, the DNA agrees better with TRBJ2-7, so the J call may be wrong. CDR1 and CDR2 from the germline V gene are SNHLY and FYNNEI. The CDR3 is 13 amino acids. DNA for the CDR3: TGTGCCAGTAAGGGGGCCTCGGGTGCCGAGCAGTACTTC. It is translated as CASKGASGAEQYF.

In regard to this clone: This specimen includes other DNA sequences encoding the same CDR3. The chain uses TRBV9 and TRBJ1-1; the match to TRBD1 covers 7 bases. This CDR3 is 14 amino acids long. Germline V lookup: CDR1 SGDLS, CDR2 YYNGEE. V was clipped by 0 bases and J by 8 bases; unmatched bases: 7. CDR3 amino acids: CASSVAWGTAEAFF. In DNA, the CDR3 is TGTGCCAGCAGCGTAGCTTGGGGGACAGCCGAAGCTTTCTTT.

This clone is a singleton in its sample. This chain connects TRBV28 to TRBJ2-3; D is uncertain. V dropped 3 bases and J dropped 0 bases, with 13 bases sitting between them. This CDR3 spans 16 amino acids. Looked up from germline, CDR1 is MDHEN and CDR2 is SYDVKM. CDR3 nucleotide sequence: TGTGCCAGCAGTTTGCGACACCCTTCTAGCACAGATACGCAGTATTTT. It is translated as CASSLRHPSSTDTQYF.